Listed below are T cell receptor beta chains from one sample, sequenced in a study of response to subunit inactivated influenza vaccine. A single record per CDR3 protein comes from TCRdb applying MiXCR to the RT-PCR reads. The sample lists about 520,000 distinct CDR3 sequences; about 25% were seen once. The sequences come from CD4+ T cells sorted from PBMCs, collected more than 4 days after vaccination. These receptor sequences come from a man between 45 and 60 years old who received an inactivated influenza vaccine. Each CDR3 is given with its conserved first and last residue. Each record gives: J gene, D gene, clone size, V gene, CDR3 protein, CDR3 DNA. D genes are given only for firm matches. Size tells how often a clone was seen (once, few, many) or the class of an expanded clone, and some rows leave it out.

J: TRBJ1-2; D: NA; size: few; V: TRBV29-1; CDR3: CSGQEARGYTF; DNA: TGCAGCGGGCAGGAGGCGAGGGGCTACACCTTC
J: TRBJ1-2; D: NA; size: NA; V: TRBV29-1; CDR3: CSVDRQGYGYTF; DNA: TGCAGCGTTGACCGACAAGGCTATGGCTACACCTTC
J: TRBJ2-1; D: NA; size: few; V: TRBV29-1; CDR3: CSVVRGGTSSYNEQFF; DNA: TGCAGCGTTGTTAGGGGGGGAACTAGCTCCTACAATGAGCAGTTCTTC
J: TRBJ2-3; D: TRBD2; size: NA; V: TRBV20-1; CDR3: CSGLAGAADTQYF; DNA: TGCAGTGGACTAGCGGGAGCCGCGGATACGCAGTATTTT
J: TRBJ2-7; D: NA; size: few; V: TRBV7-2; CDR3: CASSFSSFKFGNLEQYF; DNA: TGTGCCAGCAGCTTCAGTAGTTTTAAGTTCGGGAACCTCGAGCAGTACTTC
J: TRBJ2-7; D: NA; size: NA; V: TRBV6-6; CDR3: CASSYAASYEQYF; DNA: TGTGCCAGCAGTTACGCAGCGTCCTACGAGCAGTACTTC
J: TRBJ2-7; D: NA; size: few; V: TRBV10-3; CDR3: CAISESVGSNAYEQYF; DNA: TGTGCCATCAGTGAGTCGGTCGGGAGCAACGCCTACGAGCAGTACTTC
J: TRBJ2-1; D: TRBD2; size: NA; V: TRBV5-6; CDR3: CASSWTSGSRDEQFF; DNA: TGTGCCAGCAGCTGGACTAGCGGGAGTCGGGATGAGCAGTTCTTC
J: TRBJ1-5; D: NA; size: NA; V: TRBV7-2; CDR3: CASSRPPQPQHF; DNA: TGTGCCAGCAGCCGCCCCCCCCAGCCCCAGCATTTT
J: TRBJ1-1; D: TRBD1; size: NA; V: TRBV29-1; CDR3: CSAGHGTGDTEAFF; DNA: TGCAGCGCCGGACACGGGACAGGAGACACTGAAGCTTTCTTT
J: TRBJ2-2; D: NA; size: NA; V: TRBV20-1; CDR3: CSAYLPGELFF; DNA: TGCAGTGCATATCTACCGGGGGAGCTGTTTTTT
J: TRBJ2-1; D: NA; size: NA; V: TRBV20-1; CDR3: CSAKRESSYNEQFF; DNA: TGCAGTGCTAAACGGGAGAGCTCCTACAATGAGCAGTTCTTC
J: TRBJ2-5; D: TRBD2; size: NA; V: TRBV3-1; CDR3: CASSHPGLAGDGTQYF; DNA: TGTGCCAGCAGCCATCCTGGACTAGCGGGAGACGGGACCCAGTACTTC
J: TRBJ2-5; D: NA; size: NA; V: TRBV7-8; CDR3: CASSLKWVMETQYF; DNA: TGTGCCAGCAGCTTAAAGTGGGTTATGGAGACCCAGTACTTC
J: TRBJ2-1; D: TRBD2; size: NA; V: TRBV4-3; CDR3: CASSQDGGSGGAPRNEQFF; DNA: TGCGCCAGCAGCCAAGATGGGGGCAGCGGGGGGGCCCCTCGTAATGAGCAGTTCTTC
J: TRBJ1-2; D: NA; size: once; V: TRBV29-1; CDR3: CSVGGQINYGYTF; DNA: TGCAGCGTTGGAGGGCAGATCAACTATGGCTACACCTTC
J: TRBJ2-1; D: NA; size: many; V: TRBV30; CDR3: CAWRGGTAYNEQFF; DNA: TGTGCCTGGAGGGGAGGGACAGCTTACAATGAGCAGTTCTTC
J: TRBJ2-7; D: NA; size: NA; V: TRBV6-5; CDR3: CASSYSRGRATYEQYF; DNA: TGTGCCAGCAGTTACTCCAGGGGCAGGGCGACCTACGAGCAGTACTTC
J: TRBJ2-1; D: NA; size: NA; V: TRBV12-3/TRBV12-4; CDR3: CASTFGRLRLNEQFF; DNA: TGTGCCAGCACTTTCGGCAGGCTTAGGTTAAATGAGCAGTTCTTC
J: TRBJ2-7; D: NA; size: NA; V: TRBV20-1; CDR3: CSARDVLGDEQYF; DNA: TGCAGTGCTAGAGATGTACTCGGCGACGAGCAGTACTTC
J: TRBJ1-6; D: NA; size: many; V: TRBV6-2/TRBV6-3; CDR3: CASSSFQGLHF; DNA: TGTGCCAGCAGCTCCTTCCAGGGCCTCCACTTT
J: TRBJ1-6; D: NA; size: few; V: TRBV28; CDR3: CASTSPTVHNSPLHF; DNA: TGTGCCAGCACCTCTCCTACTGTCCATAATTCACCCCTCCACTTT
J: TRBJ2-7; D: NA; size: NA; V: TRBV27; CDR3: CASSSQGISYEQYF; DNA: TGTGCCAGCAGTTCACAGGGAATCTCCTACGAGCAGTACTTC
J: TRBJ2-3; D: TRBD1; size: few; V: TRBV5-1; CDR3: CASSPTTRGPTDTQYF; DNA: TGCGCCAGCAGCCCAACCACAAGGGGGCCGACAGATACGCAGTATTTT
J: TRBJ2-1; D: NA; size: NA; V: TRBV25-1; CDR3: CASRPEVRYNEQFF; DNA: TGTGCCAGCAGGCCAGAGGTGCGGTACAATGAGCAGTTCTTC
J: TRBJ2-7; D: NA; size: NA; V: TRBV7-2; CDR3: CASSPVLYEQYF; DNA: TGTGCCAGCAGTCCGGTCCTGTACGAGCAGTACTTC
J: TRBJ2-6; D: NA; size: NA; V: TRBV5-1; CDR3: CASSFDGGSGANVLTF; DNA: TGCGCCAGCAGCTTTGACGGAGGCTCTGGGGCCAACGTCCTGACTTTC
J: TRBJ2-1; D: NA; size: few; V: TRBV20-1; CDR3: CSARPRRGYNEQFF; DNA: TGCAGTGCTAGACCACGTAGAGGTTACAATGAGCAGTTCTTC
J: TRBJ1-2; D: NA; size: NA; V: TRBV29-1; CDR3: CSAEGGTGGYTF; DNA: TGCAGCGCCGAAGGGGGGACGGGGGGCTACACCTTC
J: TRBJ2-7; D: NA; size: many; V: TRBV7-9; CDR3: CASSLTRKGNEQYF; DNA: TGTGCCAGCAGCTTGACCCGTAAAGGAAACGAGCAGTACTTC
J: TRBJ2-3; D: NA; size: many; V: TRBV12-3/TRBV12-4; CDR3: CASSSREAPSQYF; DNA: TGTGCCAGCAGTTCCCGGGAAGCCCCTTCGCAGTATTTT
J: TRBJ2-3; D: NA; size: few; V: TRBV5-8; CDR3: CASSLVRGSTDTQYF; DNA: TGTGCCAGCAGCTTGGTCCGGGGTAGCACAGATACGCAGTATTTT
J: TRBJ2-1; D: NA; size: few; V: TRBV20-1; CDR3: CSARARADFYNEQFF; DNA: TGCAGTGCTAGGGCGCGGGCGGACTTCTACAATGAGCAGTTCTTC
J: TRBJ2-1; D: NA; size: NA; V: TRBV20-1; CDR3: CSAEDVNEQFF; DNA: TGCAGTGCTGAAGACGTCAATGAGCAGTTCTTC
J: TRBJ1-1; D: NA; size: NA; V: TRBV7-2; CDR3: CASSLGRGFGTEAFF; DNA: TGTGCCAGCAGCTTAGGCAGGGGTTTTGGCACTGAAGCTTTCTTT
J: TRBJ2-3; D: NA; size: NA; V: TRBV11-1; CDR3: CASSTIRTLGYSRTDTQYF; DNA: TGTGCCAGCAGCACGATCCGGACACTAGGATACAGTAGGACAGATACGCAGTATTTT
J: TRBJ2-5; D: NA; size: few; V: TRBV20-1; CDR3: CSARGATRETQYF; DNA: TGCAGTGCTAGGGGGGCAACACGAGAGACCCAGTACTTC
J: TRBJ2-3; D: NA; size: many; V: TRBV11-2; CDR3: CASSLVGGRTDTQYF; DNA: TGTGCCAGCAGCTTAGTGGGGGGTCGCACAGATACGCAGTATTTT
J: TRBJ2-1; D: TRBD2; size: NA; V: TRBV25-1; CDR3: CASSRLAGESYNEQFF; DNA: TGTGCCAGCAGTAGATTAGCGGGGGAATCCTACAATGAGCAGTTCTTC
J: TRBJ2-1; D: TRBD2; size: NA; V: TRBV20-1; CDR3: CSARRGTSGRHDEQFF; DNA: TGCAGTGCTAGACGGGGGACTAGCGGGAGACACGATGAGCAGTTCTTC
J: TRBJ2-2; D: TRBD2; size: NA; V: TRBV20-1; CDR3: CSAAAGATGELFF; DNA: TGCAGTGCTGCAGCGGGAGCCACCGGGGAGCTGTTTTTT
J: TRBJ2-1; D: TRBD2; size: few; V: TRBV11-2; CDR3: CASTLLSSGVDSYNEQFF; DNA: TGTGCCAGCACCTTACTATCTAGCGGGGTCGACTCCTACAATGAGCAGTTCTTC
J: TRBJ2-1; D: NA; size: few; V: TRBV7-9; CDR3: CASSSPRQGRSYNEQFF; DNA: TGTGCCAGCAGCTCCCCACGGCAGGGGAGGTCCTACAATGAGCAGTTCTTC
J: TRBJ1-5; D: NA; size: NA; V: TRBV3-1; CDR3: CASSPSGEPGSQHF; DNA: TGTGCCAGCAGTCCCTCAGGGGAGCCGGGCTCCCAGCATTTT
J: TRBJ2-1; D: NA; size: few; V: TRBV10-3; CDR3: CAISDRRGDNHNEQFF; DNA: TGTGCCATCAGTGACCGCAGGGGAGACAACCACAATGAGCAGTTCTTC
J: TRBJ2-3; D: NA; size: NA; V: TRBV27; CDR3: CASTLSWDTDTQYF; DNA: TGTGCCAGCACCCTTAGTTGGGACACAGATACGCAGTATTTT
J: TRBJ1-4; D: NA; size: few; V: TRBV7-2; CDR3: CASSSQGIANEKLFF; DNA: TGTGCCAGCAGCTCCCAGGGGATTGCTAATGAAAAACTGTTTTTT
J: TRBJ1-6; D: NA; size: NA; V: TRBV7-9; CDR3: CASSSTPGTPNSPLHF; DNA: TGTGCCAGCAGCTCCACTCCCGGGACACCCAATTCACCCCTCCACTTT
J: TRBJ2-1; D: TRBD2; size: NA; V: TRBV7-2; CDR3: CASTQSGGVSEQFF; DNA: TGTGCCAGCACCCAAAGTGGGGGGGTGAGTGAGCAGTTCTTC
J: TRBJ1-6; D: NA; size: NA; V: TRBV10-3; CDR3: CAISEVKGNSPLHF; DNA: TGTGCCATCAGTGAGGTGAAGGGTAATTCACCCCTCCACTTT
J: TRBJ2-3; D: TRBD1; size: few; V: TRBV16; CDR3: CASSRRPPGQGAADTQYF; DNA: TGTGCCAGCAGCCGAAGGCCCCCGGGACAGGGGGCGGCAGATACGCAGTATTTT
J: TRBJ2-5; D: NA; size: NA; V: TRBV3-1; CDR3: CASSFLQGGETQYF; DNA: TGTGCCAGCAGCTTTCTCCAGGGTGGAGAGACCCAGTACTTC
J: TRBJ2-5; D: NA; size: NA; V: TRBV7-7; CDR3: CASSLVLNPQETQYF; DNA: TGTGCCAGCAGCTTAGTTCTAAACCCTCAAGAGACCCAGTACTTC
J: TRBJ2-1; D: TRBD2; size: once; V: TRBV20-1; CDR3: CSARDPAGVISYNEQFF; DNA: TGCAGTGCTAGAGACCCAGCGGGAGTCATCTCCTACAATGAGCAGTTCTTC
J: TRBJ2-4; D: TRBD1; size: few; V: TRBV5-1; CDR3: CASSLGQGPDIQYF; DNA: TGCGCCAGCAGCTTGGGACAGGGCCCGGACATTCAGTACTTC
J: TRBJ2-3; D: NA; size: few; V: TRBV29-1; CDR3: CSVYQGYSTDTQYF; DNA: TGCAGCGTCTACCAGGGTTATAGCACAGATACGCAGTATTTT
J: TRBJ1-2; D: NA; size: NA; V: TRBV18; CDR3: CASSPPPAVPYGYTF; DNA: TGTGCCAGCTCACCACCGCCAGCTGTCCCCTACGGCTACACCTTC
J: TRBJ1-6; D: NA; size: few; V: TRBV7-9; CDR3: CASSQGPRLLHF; DNA: TGTGCCAGCAGCCAGGGGCCCCGGCTCCTCCACTTT
J: TRBJ1-3; D: NA; size: few; V: TRBV10-3; CDR3: CAISDWQASGNTIYF; DNA: TGTGCCATCAGTGATTGGCAAGCTTCTGGAAACACCATATATTTT